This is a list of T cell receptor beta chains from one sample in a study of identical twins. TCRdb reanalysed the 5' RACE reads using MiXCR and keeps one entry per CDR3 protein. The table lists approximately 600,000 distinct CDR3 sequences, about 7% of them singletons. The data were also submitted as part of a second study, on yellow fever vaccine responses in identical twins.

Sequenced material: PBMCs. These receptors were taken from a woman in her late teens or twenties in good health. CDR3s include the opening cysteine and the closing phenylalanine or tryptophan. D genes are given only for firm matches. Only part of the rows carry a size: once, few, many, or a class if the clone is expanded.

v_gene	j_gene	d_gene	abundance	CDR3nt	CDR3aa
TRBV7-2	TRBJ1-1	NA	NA	TGTGCCAGCAGCTTATGGGCCGCGGGTACTGAAGCTTTCTTT	CASSLWAAGTEAFF
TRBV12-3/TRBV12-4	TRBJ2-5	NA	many	TGTGCCAGCACCAAGGGGTTCGGGACATACCAAGAGACCCAGTACTTC	CASTKGFGTYQETQYF
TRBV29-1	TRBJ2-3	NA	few	TGCAGCGTACTAGTGGATACGCAGTATTTT	CSVLVDTQYF
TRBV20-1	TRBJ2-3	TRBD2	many	TGCAGTGCTAGAGATGCGGGAGGGCCAACAGATACGCAGTATTTT	CSARDAGGPTDTQYF
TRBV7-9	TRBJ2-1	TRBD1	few	TGTGCCAGCAGCCAAATCCGACAGGGGGCAGGAGATGAGCAGTTCTTC	CASSQIRQGAGDEQFF
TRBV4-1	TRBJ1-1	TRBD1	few	TGCGCCAGCAGCCACTTGACAGGGAACATGAACACTGAAGCTTTCTTT	CASSHLTGNMNTEAFF
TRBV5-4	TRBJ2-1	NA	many	TGTGCCAGCAGCTTGGATAGGTATGAGCAGTTCTTC	CASSLDRYEQFF
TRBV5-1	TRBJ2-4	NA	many	TGCGCCAGCAGCTTGGGAGCGGGCAAAAACATTCAGTACTTC	CASSLGAGKNIQYF
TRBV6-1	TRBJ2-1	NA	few	TGTGCCAGCACTCCGCCGGGGTCCTACAATGAGCAGTTCTTC	CASTPPGSYNEQFF
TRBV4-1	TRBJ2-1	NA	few	TGCGCCAGCAGCCAAATCATGGGGGCAGGGGCCAATGAGCAGTTCTTC	CASSQIMGAGANEQFF
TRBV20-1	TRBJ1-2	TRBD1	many	TGCAGTGCTAGAGAGGAGACAGGGGGCTTTAACTATGGCTACACCTTC	CSAREETGGFNYGYTF
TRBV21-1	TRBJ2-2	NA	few	TGTGCCCCCCGGGCTAGCGGGAGGGCTGTCGGCACCGGGGAGCTGTTTTTT	CAPRASGRAVGTGELFF
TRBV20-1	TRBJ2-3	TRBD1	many	TGCAGTGCTTATGATCCGGGACAGGGACATGGCAAGTCAGATACGCAGTATTTT	CSAYDPGQGHGKSDTQYF
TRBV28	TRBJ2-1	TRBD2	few	TGTGCCAGCAGCGAGCCGGGGGGGACTAGCTACAATGAGCAGTTCTTC	CASSEPGGTSYNEQFF
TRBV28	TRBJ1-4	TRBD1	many	TGTGCCAGCAGCCAAGCCGGGACAGGGAGTGAAAAACTGTTTTTT	CASSQAGTGSEKLFF
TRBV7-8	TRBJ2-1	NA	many	TGTGCCAGCAGCCCCACGGGTGTATTAGTACGCGGCAATGAGCAGTTCTTC	CASSPTGVLVRGNEQFF
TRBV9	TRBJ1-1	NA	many	TGTGCCAGCAGCGTCGCAGGGAACACTGAAGCTTTCTTT	CASSVAGNTEAFF
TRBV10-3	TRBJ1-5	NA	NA	TGTGCCATGACCAACCGTAACAGGGAGGGGAATCAGCCCCAGCATTTT	CAMTNRNREGNQPQHF
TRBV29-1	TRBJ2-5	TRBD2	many	TGCAGCGTATCCCCCACTATTGCGGGGGGGCAGGAGACCCAGTACTTC	CSVSPTIAGGQETQYF
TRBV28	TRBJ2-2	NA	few	TGTGCCAGCAGCGTCCCCAGTGGGGGCACCGGGGAGCTGTTTTTT	CASSVPSGGTGELFF
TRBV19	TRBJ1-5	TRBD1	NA	TGTGCCAGTAGTACCCTAGGACAGGGCCAGCCCCAGCATTTT	CASSTLGQGQPQHF
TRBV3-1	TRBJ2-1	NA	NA	TGTGCCAGCAGCCCCCGGGCTTTAGGCGGGACCTACAATGAGCAGTTCTTC	CASSPRALGGTYNEQFF
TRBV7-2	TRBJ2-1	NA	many	TGTGCCAGGGGAAATAGAGGCTCCTACAATGAGCAGTTCTTC	CARGNRGSYNEQFF
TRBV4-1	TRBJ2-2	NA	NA	TGCGCCAGCAGCCAAGATAATCCGGGCAGGCCGAACACCGGGGAGCTGTTTTTT	CASSQDNPGRPNTGELFF
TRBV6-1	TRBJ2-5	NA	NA	TGTGCCAGCAGCCCGTACCCCCGCGGGGAGACCCAGTACTTC	CASSPYPRGETQYF
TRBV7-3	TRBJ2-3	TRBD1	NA	TGTGCCAGCAGCTTAAAAGTTTGGGGACAGGGAACAGATACGCAGTATTTT	CASSLKVWGQGTDTQYF
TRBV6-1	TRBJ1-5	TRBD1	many	TGTGCCAGCAGCCCCGGGACAGGGGCAAATCAGCCCCAGCATTTT	CASSPGTGANQPQHF
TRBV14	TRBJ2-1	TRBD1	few	TGTGCCAGCAGCCACCCCGGGACAGGGGAGGGTGAGCAGTTCTTC	CASSHPGTGEGEQFF
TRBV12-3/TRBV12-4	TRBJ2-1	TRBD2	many	TGTGCCAGCAGTAGCGGGAGGGCTAACTACAATGAGCAGTTCTTC	CASSSGRANYNEQFF
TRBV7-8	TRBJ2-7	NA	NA	TGTGCCAGCAGCTTAACTTGGGCGGGACCGCGCTCCTACGAGCAGTACTTC	CASSLTWAGPRSYEQYF
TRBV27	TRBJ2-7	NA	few	TGTGCCAGCAGTGCACGGACTAAATACTACGAGCAGTACTTC	CASSARTKYYEQYF
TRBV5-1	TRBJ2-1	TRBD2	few	TGCGCCAGCAGCCCGTCGGGGGGAGCTGACTCCTACAATGAGCAGTTCTTC	CASSPSGGADSYNEQFF
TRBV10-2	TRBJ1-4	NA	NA	TGCGCCAGCACCCGGGGGTTTGGAACTAATGAAAAACTGTTTTTT	CASTRGFGTNEKLFF
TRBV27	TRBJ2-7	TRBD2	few	TGTGCCAGCAGTTTAACCCTCAGCGGGAGCCTGTACGAGCAGTACTTC	CASSLTLSGSLYEQYF
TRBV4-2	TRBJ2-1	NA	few	TGTGCCAGCAGCCAAGAAGCTAGGAATTCCCGCTCCTACAATGAGCAGTTCTTC	CASSQEARNSRSYNEQFF
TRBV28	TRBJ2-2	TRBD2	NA	TGTGCCAGCAGCGCCCAGCGGGACGTCAACGGGGAGCTGTTTTTT	CASSAQRDVNGELFF
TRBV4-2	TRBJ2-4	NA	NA	TGTGCCAGCAGCCAAGATTTGGGACTTCGCCACTTC	CASSQDLGLRHF
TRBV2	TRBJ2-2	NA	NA	TGTGCCAGCAGTGAGAATCGGATGAACACCGGGGAGCTGTTTTTT	CASSENRMNTGELFF
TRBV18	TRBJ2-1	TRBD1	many	TGTGCCAGCTCACCTCCCGACAGGGGTGGGTACAATGAGCAGTTCTTC	CASSPPDRGGYNEQFF
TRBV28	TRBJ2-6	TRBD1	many	TGTGCCAGCAGTTTAGAGGGGGCTGGCTCTGGGGCCAACGTCCTGACTTTC	CASSLEGAGSGANVLTF
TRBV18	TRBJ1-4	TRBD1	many	TGTGCCAGCCGCGGGACAGCAACTAATGAAAAACTGTTTTTT	CASRGTATNEKLFF
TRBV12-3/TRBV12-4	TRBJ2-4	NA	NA	TGTGCCAGCAGTTTATCCACCTGGAAAAACATTCAGTACTTC	CASSLSTWKNIQYF
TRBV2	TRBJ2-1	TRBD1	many	TGTGCCAGCTTCAAGGGGACAGTTATCCATGAGCAGTTCTTC	CASFKGTVIHEQFF
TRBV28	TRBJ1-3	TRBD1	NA	TGTGCCAGCAGTTTATGGACAGGGTCGGGAAACACCATATATTTT	CASSLWTGSGNTIYF
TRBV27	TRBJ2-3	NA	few	TGTGCCAGCAGTTCGACTACCCGGGCGTTGGATACGCAGTATTTT	CASSSTTRALDTQYF
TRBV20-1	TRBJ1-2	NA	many	TGCAGTGCTAGAGGTATAGACAGCTATGGCTACACCTTC	CSARGIDSYGYTF
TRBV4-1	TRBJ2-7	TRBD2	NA	TGCGCCAGCAGCCAAGATGATAGCGGGAGTATCGACGAGCAGTACTTC	CASSQDDSGSIDEQYF
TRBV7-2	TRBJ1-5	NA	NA	TGTGCCAGCGCCCGACGGGGAGATCAGCCCCAGCATTTT	CASARRGDQPQHF
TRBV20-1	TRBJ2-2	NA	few	TGCAGTGCTAGATATTCGTCAGGGGACACCGGGGAGCTGTTTTTT	CSARYSSGDTGELFF